This is a list of T cell receptor beta chains from one sample in a study of T cells in localized non-small cell lung cancer. Clones were read by immunoSEQ multiplex PCR, and TCRdb kept only the in-frame ones, dropping some. Of roughly 58,000 clones listed, 80% to 90% are singletons. The sample was PBMCs, taken before any cancer treatment. The receptors here all came from a man between 35 and 75 years old with stage II lung adenocarcinoma. CDR3s include the opening cysteine and the closing phenylalanine or tryptophan. Fields, in order: clone size, D gene, V gene, J gene, CDR3 DNA, CDR3 protein. The D gene is left open where the match is weak. A row's size may be missing; if present it is once, few, many or a size class.

>.|TRBD1|TRBV30|TRBJ1-3
TGTGCCTGGAGCCGGGACAGGGTAGCTGGAAACACCATATATTTT
CAWSRDRVAGNTIYF
>.|TRBD1|TRBV7-2|TRBJ1-1
TGTGCCAGCAGCTCATTGGACAGGGACGCTTTCTTT
CASSSLDRDAFF
>.|TRBD2|TRBV7-9|TRBJ2-1
TGTGCCAGCAGCCCGGGGGGACTAGCGGGAGGGAGCTCCTACAATGAGCAGTTCTTC
CASSPGGLAGGSSYNEQFF
>.|TRBD1|TRBV5-1|TRBJ2-7
TGCGCCAGCAAGATTGGACAGGGTCCGACCTACGAGCAGTACTTC
CASKIGQGPTYEQYF
>once|TRBD1|TRBV7-8|TRBJ2-3
TGTGCCAGCAGCCGGGACAGAATCACAGATACGCAGTATTTT
CASSRDRITDTQYF
>.|TRBD1|TRBV9|TRBJ1-1
TGTGCCAGCAGCGACAGGGGTGATCATGAAGCTTTCTTT
CASSDRGDHEAFF
>.|.|TRBV7-2|TRBJ2-1
TGTGCCAGCAGCCCCCCGGGGCCCGAGCAGTTCTTC
CASSPPGPEQFF
>.|.|TRBV6-5|TRBJ2-5
TGTGCCAGCAGTTACTCGGCAGGGGGGATGAAGACCCAGTACTTC
CASSYSAGGMKTQYF
>few|TRBD1|TRBV30|TRBJ1-3
TGTGCCTCCGGGACAGGGGGTGGAAACACCATATATTTT
CASGTGGGNTIYF
>once|TRBD2|TRBV7-6|TRBJ2-3
TGTGCCAGCAGCCCCACGGGACTAGCGGTTAGCACAGATACGCAGTATTTT
CASSPTGLAVSTDTQYF
>.|.|TRBV30|TRBJ2-1
TGTGCCTGGAGTGGGGGAAGAGGGGAGGTCAATGAGCAGTTCTTC
CAWSGGRGEVNEQFF
>once|.|TRBV27|TRBJ2-1
TGTGCCAGCAGATCCTACAATGAGCAGTTCTTC
CASRSYNEQFF
>once|.|TRBV28|TRBJ1-5
TGTGCCAGCAGCGGGGGGGGTTATCAGCCCCAGCATTTT
CASSGGGYQPQHF
>once|TRBD2|TRBV7-9|TRBJ2-1
TGTGCCAGCAGCTCGGAGCGGGAGGGTTTGTTCTTC
CASSSEREGLFF
>.|TRBD1|TRBV6-5|TRBJ2-7
TGTGCCAGCCTGGGACAGCCAGAATACGAGCAGTACTTC
CASLGQPEYEQYF
>.|.|TRBV15|TRBJ1-1
TGTGCCACCAGCAGAGACCTGGGACGTCTGAACACTGAAGCTTTCTTT
CATSRDLGRLNTEAFF
>.|TRBD1|TRBV6-1|TRBJ1-2
TGTGCCAGCAGTGCGGGACAGGGCGGTGGCTACACCTTC
CASSAGQGGGYTF
>once|.|TRBV30|TRBJ1-1
TGTGCCGGCAAACAGGGTTCTATGAACACTGAAGCTTTCTTT
CAGKQGSMNTEAFF
>.|TRBD2|TRBV30|TRBJ2-7
TGTGCCTGGAGCGCGAATCTAGCGGGAGAGGGGGGTTTAGAGCAGTACTTC
CAWSANLAGEGGLEQYF
>.|TRBD1|TRBV2|TRBJ2-7
TGTGCCGGGGGTAAGGACAGGGTGTACGAGCAGTACTTC
CAGGKDRVYEQYF
>.|.|TRBV2|TRBJ2-2
TGTGCCAGCAGTTACTTCGGGGAGCTGTTTTTT
CASSYFGELFF
>.|TRBD2|TRBV2|TRBJ2-1
TGTGCCAGCCACCGAGCTAGCGGGAGTCTGGAGCAGTTCTTC
CASHRASGSLEQFF
>.|.|TRBV5-4|TRBJ2-6
TGTGCCAGCAGCTCAACAGGGACAAAGTTATCTGGGGCCAACGTCCTGACTTTC
CASSSTGTKLSGANVLTF
>.|TRBD2|TRBV19|TRBJ2-1
TGTGCCAGCCGGGGAGAAGGACTAGCGGGAGGTCTCAATGAGCAGTTCTTC
CASRGEGLAGGLNEQFF
>few|.|TRBV29-1|TRBJ1-2
TGCAGCGTTGAAGTGTTGGGGGCAGGCGGCTACACCTTC
CSVEVLGAGGYTF
>.|.|TRBV27|TRBJ1-1
TGTGCCAGCAGTTTTTTACAGGGGAACACTGAAGCTTTCTTT
CASSFLQGNTEAFF
>.|TRBD1|TRBV7-8|TRBJ2-4
TGTGCCAGCAGCCCTCCACAGGGGACCAAAAACATTCAGTACTTC
CASSPPQGTKNIQYF
>.|.|TRBV4-1|TRBJ2-1
TGCGCCAGCAGCCAAGCGGATGAGCAGTTCTTC
CASSQADEQFF
>.|.|TRBV9|TRBJ2-1
TGTGCCAGCAGCGTAGGAAGCGGACCGAGCTCCTACAATGAGCAGTTCTTC
CASSVGSGPSSYNEQFF
>.|TRBD2|TRBV11-1|TRBJ2-1
TGTGCCAGCAGCTTAGCTTCCCTTGCGGGGGGCTACAATGAGCAGTTCTTC
CASSLASLAGGYNEQFF
>.|TRBD2|TRBV29-1|TRBJ2-1
TGCAGCGTCCAGAGGACTAGCTCCTACAATGAGCAGTTCTTC
CSVQRTSSYNEQFF